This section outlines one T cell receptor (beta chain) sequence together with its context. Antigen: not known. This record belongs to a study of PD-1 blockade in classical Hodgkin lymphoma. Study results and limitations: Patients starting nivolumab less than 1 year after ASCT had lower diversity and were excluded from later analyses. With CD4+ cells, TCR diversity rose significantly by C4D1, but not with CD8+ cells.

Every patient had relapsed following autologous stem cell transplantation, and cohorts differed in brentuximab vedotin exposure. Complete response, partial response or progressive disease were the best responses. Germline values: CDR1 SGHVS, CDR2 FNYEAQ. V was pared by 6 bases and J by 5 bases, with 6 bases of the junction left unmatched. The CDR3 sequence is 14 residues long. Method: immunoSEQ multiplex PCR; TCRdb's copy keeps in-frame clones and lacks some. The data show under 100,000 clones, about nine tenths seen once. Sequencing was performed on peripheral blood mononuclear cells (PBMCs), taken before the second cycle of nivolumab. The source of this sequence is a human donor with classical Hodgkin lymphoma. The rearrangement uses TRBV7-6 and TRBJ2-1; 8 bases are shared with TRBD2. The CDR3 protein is CASRPGLGDNEQFF. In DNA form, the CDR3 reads TGTGCCAGCAGACCGGGACTAGGAGACAATGAGCAGTTCTTC.